This T cell receptor beta chain stems from a study of monozygotic twins with inflammatory bowel disease. This CDR3 has 14 residues. The template switching step added UMIs that contained a 6-nucleotide sample barcode. TCRdb reworked the 5' RACE reads into one entry per CDR3 protein, no DNA. In all, the sample yields 350,000 to 400,000 distinct CDR3 sequences. Sequenced input: blood. The chain uses TRBV12-3 or TRBV12-4 and TRBJ2-5. This TCR was recovered from a human donor with ulcerative colitis or Crohn's disease, or a healthy co-twin of an affected twin (not recorded which). This CDR3 is CASSRLGRQETQYF.